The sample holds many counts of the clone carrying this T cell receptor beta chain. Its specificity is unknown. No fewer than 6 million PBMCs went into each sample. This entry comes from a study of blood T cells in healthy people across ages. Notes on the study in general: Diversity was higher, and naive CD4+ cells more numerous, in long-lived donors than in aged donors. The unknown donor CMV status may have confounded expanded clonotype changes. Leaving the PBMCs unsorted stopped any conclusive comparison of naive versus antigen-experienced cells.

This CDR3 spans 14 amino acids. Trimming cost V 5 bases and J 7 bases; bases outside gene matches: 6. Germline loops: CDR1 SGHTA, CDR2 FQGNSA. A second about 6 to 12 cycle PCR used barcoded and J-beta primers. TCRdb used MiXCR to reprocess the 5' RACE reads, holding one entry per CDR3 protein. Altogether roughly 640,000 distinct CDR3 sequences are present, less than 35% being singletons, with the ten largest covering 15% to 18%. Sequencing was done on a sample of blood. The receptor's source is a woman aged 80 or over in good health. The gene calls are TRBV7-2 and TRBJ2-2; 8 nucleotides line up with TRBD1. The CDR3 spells CASSPNRGDGELFF. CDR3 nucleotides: TGTGCCAGCAGCCCCAACAGGGGGGACGGGGAGCTGTTTTTT.